Below, 14 T cell receptor beta chains from the same sample are listed, as sequenced in a study of shared clonotypes between healthy human individuals. The naive CD8 population came from CD45RO-negative cells selected for CCR7, without terminally differentiated effector memory CD45RA+ cells. TCRdb's table, derived via immunoSEQ multiplex PCR, lists solely in-frame clones and lacks some. The sample shows about 1,900,000 clones, approximately 95% of them seen only once. Input material: naive CD8+ T cells sorted from blood. All receptors derive from a man younger than 35 in good health.

This chain joins TRBV25-1 and TRBJ1-5; possibly TRBD1 for D (5 bases). The CDR3 has 15 amino acids. Between the trimmed V and J ends, which lost 4 bases and 3 bases, there was a span of 13 bases. Germline values: CDR1 MGHDK, CDR2 SYGVNS. The CDR3 coding sequence is TGTGCCAGCAGTGCATACGGGGACGCCAATCAGCCCCAGCATTTT. Protein sequence: CASSAYGDANQPQHF.

The chain recombines TRBV9 with TRBJ1-2, with D possibly being TRBD1 (6 bases). CDR3 length: 15 amino acids. Trimming removed 3 bases from V and 4 bases from J, with 16 bases in between. CDR1 SGDLS and CDR2 YYNGEE come from the germline V gene. For the CDR3, the DNA is TGTGCCAGCAGCGCAGAGGGGGAGGGGCCCTATGGCTACACCTTC. Translated, it gives CASSAEGEGPYGYTF.

The chain joins TRBV27 to TRBJ1-5, with D unresolved. Looked up from germline, CDR1 is MNHEY and CDR2 is SMNVEV (reference sequence). Trimming removed 6 bases at V and 0 bases at J, with 9 bases between. This CDR3 spans 14 amino acids. This CDR3 reads CASSALNSNQPQHF. The CDR3 DNA reads as TGTGCCAGCAGCGCCTTGAATAGCAATCAGCCCCAGCATTTT.

The chain couples TRBV14 to TRBJ2-1, with 9 positions matching TRBD2. Germline CDR1 reads SGHDN; CDR2 reads FVKESK. The V gene end was trimmed by 4 bases and the J gene end by 4 bases; junction bases not matched to a gene: 5. This CDR3 has 15 amino acids. CDR3 loop: CASSPSGMGYNEQFF. DNA of the CDR3: TGTGCCAGCAGCCCTAGCGGGATGGGTTACAATGAGCAGTTCTTC.

The CDR3 here is CASSLGPPSNSEELFF. The CDR3 bases are TGTGCCAGCAGCTTAGGCCCTCCCTCCAATAGCGAGGAGCTGTTTTTT. The J gene is TRBJ2-2, the V gene TRBV13, with D perhaps matching TRBD2 (5 bases). Trimming removed 0 bases at V and 10 bases at J, with 18 bases between. CDR3 length equals 16 residues. CDR1 is PRHDT and CDR2 is FYEKMQ in the germline V gene (reference sequence).

The rearrangement links TRBV6-5 to TRBJ1-2; TRBD1 is a possible D gene (6 bases). Looked up from germline, CDR1 is MNHEY and CDR2 is SVGAGI. This CDR3 spans 14 amino acids. Trimming removed 8 bases at V and 6 bases at J, with 19 bases between. As DNA, the CDR3 is TGTGCCAGCGCGACGGGGGGCGGTTTCGATGGCTACACCTTC. It encodes CASATGGGFDGYTF.

The chain uses TRBV7-3 and TRBJ2-3; TRBD1 might be the D (5 bases). V was pared by 3 bases and J by 0 bases, with 10 bases between. Germline CDR1 reads SGHTA; CDR2 reads FQGTGA. The length of the CDR3 is 15 residues. CDR3 residues: CASSLTTVSTDTQYF. The DNA of the CDR3 is TGTGCCAGCAGCTTGACGACAGTTAGCACAGATACGCAGTATTTT.

The V call is TRBV28, the J call TRBJ2-5; D gene ambiguous. The CDR3 covers 14 residues. Germline CDR1 and CDR2: MDHEN and SYDVKM. Deletions cut 2 bases from V and 5 bases from J, with 12 bases between. The CDR3: CASSLDPAPETQYF. As DNA, the CDR3 is TGTGCCAGCAGTTTAGATCCAGCCCCGGAGACCCAGTACTTC.

The chain couples TRBV4-3 to TRBJ2-3, with a possible D match to TRBD2 (5 bases). Trimming removed 3 bases from V and 2 bases from J, with 18 bases in between. The CDR3 covers 17 residues. Per the germline V gene, CDR1 is LGHNA and CDR2 is YSLEER. The CDR3: CASSQATDWQTTDTQYF. The CDR3 region has the DNA TGCGCCAGCAGCCAGGCTACGGACTGGCAAACCACAGATACGCAGTATTTT.

The V gene is TRBV9, the J gene TRBJ2-3, with D unclear. V was cut by 2 bases and J by 6 bases, with 10 bases left in between. Germline loops: CDR1 SGDLS, CDR2 YYNGEE. The CDR3 contains 13 residues. This chain's CDR3 is CASSVMDVDTQYF. CDR3 nucleotides: TGTGCCAGCAGCGTCATGGATGTCGATACGCAGTATTTT.

A remark on this clone: At the DNA level, this CDR3 is encoded by other sequences in the same sample as well. The chain recombines TRBV15 with TRBJ2-7; D might be TRBD1 (5 bases). Germline CDR1 is LNHNV and CDR2 is YYDKDF (reference sequence). This CDR3 is built from 13 residues. Trimming took 4 bases from V and 2 from J, leaving 9 bases between them. CDR3 coding DNA: TGTGCCACCAGCACCGACAGAGCCTACGAGCAGTACTTC. This sequence encodes CATSTDRAYEQYF.

V usage is TRBV4-3 and J usage is TRBJ2-7, with 7 bases lining up with TRBD2. Germline trimming cut 0 bases from V and 3 bases from J; bases unmatched to any gene: 11. CDR3 size: 17 residues. Germline lookup yields CDR1 LGHNA and CDR2 YSLEER. CDR3 sequence (DNA): TGCGCCAGCAGCCAAGATAGGGCGGGAGAAGAAGGCTACGAGCAGTACTTC. It is translated as CASSQDRAGEEGYEQYF.

V gene TRBV5-6 combines with J gene TRBJ1-2; TRBD1 might be the D (6 bases). Germline CDR1 reads SGHDT; CDR2 reads YYEEEE. Trimming shortened V by 6 bases and J by 3 bases, and 15 bases separated the two germline ends. The CDR3 spans 14 residues. The CDR3 spells CASTRETGHYGYTF. The CDR3 coding sequence is TGTGCCAGCACCCGAGAGACAGGCCACTATGGCTACACCTTC.

The chain recombines TRBV11-2 with TRBJ1-1; TRBD1 might be the D (5 bases). Germline V gene sequence: CDR1 SGHAT, CDR2 FQNNGV. The CDR3 sequence is 14 residues long. V lost 0 bases, J lost 5 bases, and 10 bases lay in between. Here the CDR3 reads CASSLEGDGTEAFF. DNA for the CDR3: TGTGCCAGCAGCTTAGAGGGGGACGGGACTGAAGCTTTCTTT.